The 9 T cell receptor beta chains below come from one sample, sequenced in a study of blood T cell repertoires in COVID-19. The method was immunoSEQ multiplex PCR; TCRdb's version includes in-frame clones alone and lacks a portion of them. The table records fewer than 400,000 clones, about 88% of them present only once. The sample consisted of peripheral blood. These TCRs come from a human donor in a cohort sampled during active COVID-19.

The V and J genes are TRBV5-1 and TRBJ2-1, with 7 positions matching TRBD1. This CDR3 contains 15 residues. Germline CDR1 and CDR2: SGHRS and YFSETQ. With 0 bases clipped from V and 5 bases from J, the junction kept 5 bases outside the gene matches. CDR3 in DNA: TGCGCCAGCAGCTTGGACGGGACAGTACACAATGAGCAGTTCTTC. It codes for CASSLDGTVHNEQFF.

The chain couples TRBV4-1 to TRBJ1-2; 11 positions agree with TRBD1. With 3 bases clipped from V and 1 base from J, the junction kept 1 base outside the gene matches. The CDR3 consists of 15 residues. Germline CDR1 and CDR2: MGHRA and YSYEKL. The CDR3 here is CASSQGQGDNYGYTF. The DNA for the CDR3 is TGCGCCAGCAGCCAGGGACAGGGGGATAACTATGGCTACACCTTC.

The chain is built from TRBV27 and TRBJ2-3; TRBD2 agrees at 9 bases. After removal of 4 bases from V and 5 bases from J, the junction contained 10 bases not matched to a gene. Germline CDR1 and CDR2: MNHEY and SMNVEV (reference sequence). The CDR3 loop spans 16 amino acids. The CDR3 DNA sequence: TGTGCCAGCAGTTACTTGCGAGGCGGGGGGGAAGATACGCAGTATTTT. Encoded protein: CASSYLRGGGEDTQYF.

The chain carries TRBV6-5 and TRBJ2-2, with 7 bases fitting TRBD2. This CDR3 has 16 residues. Unmatched junction bases numbered 10, after V lost 2 bases and J lost 7 bases. Germline CDR1 and CDR2: MNHEY and SVGAGI. The CDR3 sequence is CASSYPLGGGYGELFF. CDR3 nucleotide sequence: TGTGCCAGCAGTTACCCCTTAGGCGGGGGTTACGGGGAGCTGTTTTTT.

This rearrangement joins TRBV30 to TRBJ2-5; TRBD1 matches 8 bases. Germline CDR1 and CDR2: GTSNPN and SVGIG (reference sequence). Trimming at V came to 4 bases and at J to 4 bases, leaving 2 bases not matched to a gene. The CDR3 has 12 amino acids. The CDR3 DNA sequence: TGTGCCTGGACAGGGGGCAGAGAGACCCAGTACTTC. This encodes CAWTGGRETQYF.

This clone showed up just once. The rearrangement uses TRBV3-1 (or the pseudogene TRBV3-2) and TRBJ2-5; no clear D. V shed 0 bases and J shed 7 bases, with 6 bases lying between them. CDR1 is LGHDT, CDR2 YNNKEL, per germline (reference sequence). The CDR3 loop spans 12 amino acids. As DNA, the CDR3 is TGTGCCAGCAGCCAAGACCCAGGGACCCAGTACTTC. Its protein is CASSQDPGTQYF.

J is TRBJ2-3 and V is TRBV11-3; 9 bases fit TRBD2. CDR3 length: 14 amino acids. Trimming took 5 bases from V and 6 from J; bases not matched to a gene: 6. CDR1 is SGHNT and CDR2 is YENEEA in the germline V gene. The CDR3, as DNA: TGTGCCAGCAGCCCTGCGGGAGGGGTTGATACGCAGTATTTT. This encodes CASSPAGGVDTQYF.

The chain recombines TRBV10-2 with TRBJ1-1, with TRBD1 matching 12 bases. The CDR3 sequence is 18 residues long. The junction had 11 bases not matched to a gene; V was cut back by 6 bases and J by 0 bases. Germline CDR1 reads WSHSY; CDR2 reads SAAADI. For the CDR3, the DNA is TGCGCCAGCAGGGGGCGAACCGGGACAGGGGGCATGAACACTGAAGCTTTCTTT. As protein: CASRGRTGTGGMNTEAFF.

The chain employs TRBV11-2 and TRBJ1-1; 9 nucleotides align to TRBD1. V lost 3 bases, J lost 3 bases, and 8 bases stayed unmatched. The germline CDR1 and CDR2 sequences are SGHAT and FQNNGV. There are 16 residues in the CDR3. This CDR3 reads CASSFLQGAEDTEAFF. CDR3 coding DNA: TGTGCCAGCAGCTTTTTACAGGGGGCGGAGGACACTGAAGCTTTCTTT.